This TCR beta chain was identified during a study of a mutant IDH1 vaccine in newly diagnosed glioma. Trimming shortened V by 2 bases and J by 3 bases, and 14 bases separated the two germline ends. The CDR3 is made up of 16 amino acids. Clones were sequenced by immunoSEQ multiplex PCR, and TCRdb holds only the in-frame ones, with some missing. The sample yields about 44,000 clones, 85% to 95% seen once. Specified time point: week 23, last vaccination. Each dose delivered 300 ug of mutant IDH1 20-mer peptide subcutaneously with imiquimod. This clone was picked up one time. Its antigen remains unidentified. Study outcomes and limitations: There seemed to be no relation between pseudoprogression and changes in top peripheral T cell clonotypes.

This receptor was taken from a man over 45 with glioma. The V and J genes are TRBV5-3 and TRBJ1-4; D ambiguous. TRBV5-3 is flagged as an ORF with uncertain function. Sample: PBMCs, taken from a glioma patient whose treatment included an IDH1 peptide vaccine. This CDR3 reads CARSLTPGSSNEKLFF. The CDR3 DNA reads TGTGCCAGAAGCTTAACTCCTGGTTCTTCTAATGAAAAACTGTTTTTT.